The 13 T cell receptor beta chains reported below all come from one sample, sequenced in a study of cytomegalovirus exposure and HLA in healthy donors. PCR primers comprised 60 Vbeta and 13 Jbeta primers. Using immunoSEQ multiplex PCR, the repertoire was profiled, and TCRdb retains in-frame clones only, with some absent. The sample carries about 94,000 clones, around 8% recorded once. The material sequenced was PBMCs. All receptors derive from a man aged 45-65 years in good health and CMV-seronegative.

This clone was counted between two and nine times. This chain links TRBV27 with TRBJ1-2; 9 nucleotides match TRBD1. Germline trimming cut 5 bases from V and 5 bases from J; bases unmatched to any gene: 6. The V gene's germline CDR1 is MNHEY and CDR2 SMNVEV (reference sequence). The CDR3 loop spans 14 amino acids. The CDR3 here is CASSPATGGYGYTF. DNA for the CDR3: TGTGCCAGCAGTCCCGCGACAGGGGGTTATGGCTACACCTTC.

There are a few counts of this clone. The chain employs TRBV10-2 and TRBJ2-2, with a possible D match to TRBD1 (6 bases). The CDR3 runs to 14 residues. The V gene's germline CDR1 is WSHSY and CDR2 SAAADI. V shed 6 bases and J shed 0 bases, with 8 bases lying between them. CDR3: CASRQGPNTGELFF. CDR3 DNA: TGCGCCAGCAGACAGGGACCGAACACCGGGGAGCTGTTTTTT.

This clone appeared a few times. The CDR3 reads CASSSPAAGGGETQYF. DNA of the CDR3: TGTGCCAGCAGCTCCCCCGCAGCGGGGGGCGGAGAGACCCAGTACTTC. This rearrangement joins TRBV5-4 to TRBJ2-5, with 9 bases identical to TRBD2. The V gene's germline CDR1 is SGHNT and CDR2 YYREEE (reference sequence). The CDR3 length is 16 residues. Losses at the gene ends were 3 bases for V and 4 bases for J; bases not matched to a gene: 10.

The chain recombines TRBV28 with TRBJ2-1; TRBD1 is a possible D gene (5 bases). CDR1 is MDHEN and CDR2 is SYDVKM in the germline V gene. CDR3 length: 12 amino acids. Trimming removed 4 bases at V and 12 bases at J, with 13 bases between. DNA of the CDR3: TGTGCCAGCAGTTCCCAACTTCAGGGGCAGTTCTTC. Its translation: CASSSQLQGQFF.

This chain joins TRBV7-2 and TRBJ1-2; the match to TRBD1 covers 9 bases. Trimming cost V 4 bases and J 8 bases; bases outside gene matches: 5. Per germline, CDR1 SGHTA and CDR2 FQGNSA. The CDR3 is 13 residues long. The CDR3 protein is CASSSDRGRGYTF. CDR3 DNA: TGTGCCAGCAGCTCAGACAGGGGGAGAGGCTACACCTTC. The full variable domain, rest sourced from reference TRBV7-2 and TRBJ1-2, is GAGVSQSPSNKVTEKGKDVELRCDPISGHTALYWYRQSLGQGLEFLIYFQGNSAPDKSGLPSDRFSAERTGGSVSTLTIQRTQQEDSAVYLCASSSDRGRGYTFGSGTRLTVV.

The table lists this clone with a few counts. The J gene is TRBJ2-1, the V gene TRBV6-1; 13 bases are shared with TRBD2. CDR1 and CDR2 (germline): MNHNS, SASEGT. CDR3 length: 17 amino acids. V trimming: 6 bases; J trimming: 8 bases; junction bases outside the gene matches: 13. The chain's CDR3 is CASSEPPGLAGMDEQFF. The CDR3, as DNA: TGTGCCAGCAGCGAACCACCGGGACTAGCGGGGATGGATGAGCAGTTCTTC.

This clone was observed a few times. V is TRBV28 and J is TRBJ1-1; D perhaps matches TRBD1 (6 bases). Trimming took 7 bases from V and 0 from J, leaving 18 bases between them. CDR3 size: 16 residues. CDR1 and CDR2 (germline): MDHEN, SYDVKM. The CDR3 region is CASTGGAGVMNTEAFF. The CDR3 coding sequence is TGTGCCAGCACCGGGGGGGCAGGGGTCATGAACACTGAAGCTTTCTTT.

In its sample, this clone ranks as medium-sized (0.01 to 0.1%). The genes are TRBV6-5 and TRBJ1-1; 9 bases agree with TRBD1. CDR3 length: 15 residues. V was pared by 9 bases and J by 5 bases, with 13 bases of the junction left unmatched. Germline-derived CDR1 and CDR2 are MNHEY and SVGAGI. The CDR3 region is CASRATGGKKTEAFF. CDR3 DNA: TGTGCCAGTAGAGCGACAGGGGGGAAGAAAACTGAAGCTTTCTTT.

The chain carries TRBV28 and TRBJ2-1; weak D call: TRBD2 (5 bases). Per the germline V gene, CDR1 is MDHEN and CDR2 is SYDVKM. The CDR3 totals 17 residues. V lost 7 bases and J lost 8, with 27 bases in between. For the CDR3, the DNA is TGTGCCAGCATGGAAAACCGTGGGGATAGGCGGGTCCATGAGCAGTTCTTC. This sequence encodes CASMENRGDRRVHEQFF.

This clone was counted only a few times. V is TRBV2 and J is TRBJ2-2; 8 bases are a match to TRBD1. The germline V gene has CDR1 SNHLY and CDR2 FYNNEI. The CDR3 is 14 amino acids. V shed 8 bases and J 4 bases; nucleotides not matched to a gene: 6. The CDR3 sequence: CASSGGASTGELFF. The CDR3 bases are TGTGCCAGCTCAGGGGGCGCGAGCACCGGGGAGCTGTTTTTT.

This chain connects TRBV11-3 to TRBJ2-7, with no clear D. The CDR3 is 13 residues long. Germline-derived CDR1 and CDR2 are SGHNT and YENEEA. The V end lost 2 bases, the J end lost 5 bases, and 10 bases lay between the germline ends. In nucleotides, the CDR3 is TGTGCCAGCAGCTTATCCAGTCTCCACGAGCAGTACTTC. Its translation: CASSLSSLHEQYF.

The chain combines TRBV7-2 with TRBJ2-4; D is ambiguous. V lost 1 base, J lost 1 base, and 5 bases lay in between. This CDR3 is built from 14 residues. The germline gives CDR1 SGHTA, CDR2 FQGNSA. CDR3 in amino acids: CASSLGHAKNIQYF. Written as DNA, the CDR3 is TGTGCCAGCAGCTTAGGGCACGCCAAAAACATTCAGTACTTC. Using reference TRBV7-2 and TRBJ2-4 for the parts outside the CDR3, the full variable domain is GAGVSQSPSNKVTEKGKDVELRCDPISGHTALYWYRQSLGQGLEFLIYFQGNSAPDKSGLPSDRFSAERTGGSVSTLTIQRTQQEDSAVYLCASSLGHAKNIQYFGAGTRLSVL.

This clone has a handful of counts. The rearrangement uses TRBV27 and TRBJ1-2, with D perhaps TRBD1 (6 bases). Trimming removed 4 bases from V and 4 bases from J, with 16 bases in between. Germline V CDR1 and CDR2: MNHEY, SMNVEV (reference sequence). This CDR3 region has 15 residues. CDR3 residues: CASSSGPRGSYGYTF. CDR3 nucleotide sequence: TGTGCCAGCAGTTCAGGCCCCAGGGGCAGCTATGGCTACACCTTC.